This TCR beta chain was obtained from a study of cytomegalovirus exposure and HLA in healthy donors. The sample holds one count of this clone. What it binds is not known. V was pared by 4 bases and J by 10 bases, with 14 bases between. The CDR3 consists of 14 residues. CDR1 and CDR2 (germline): SGHAT, FQNNGV. Primers: 60 Vbeta forward and 13 Jbeta reverse. TCRdb keeps only in-frame clones here, not all; method: immunoSEQ multiplex PCR. The sample has some 180,000 clones; roughly 87% are singletons. Study conclusions and caveats: About 87% or about 30% of the time was how often most TCR beta V segments were productive, according to an earlier analysis.

V is TRBV11-2 and J is TRBJ1-6; D possibly corresponds to TRBD1 (6 bases). The sequenced sample consisted of PBMCs. This TCR derives from a boy aged 2 to 10 in good health and CMV-seronegative. The CDR3 DNA reads as TGTGCCAGCAGCTCTGGGGACAACAAATCACCCCTCCACTTT. It is translated as CASSSGDNKSPLHF.